This passage covers 9 T cell receptor beta chains from one sample sequenced in a study of T-cell reconstitution after alpha-beta-depleted transplantation in children. A library of TCRbeta sequences, prepared with unique molecular identifiers, was generated. TCRdb re-called the PCR reads with MiXCR, one entry per CDR3 protein. This sample has under 400,000 distinct CDR3 sequences, with approximately 20% found just once. Sequencing was performed on PBMCs, mostly from graft donor cells, taken 180 days after TCRalphabeta/CD19-depleted stem cell transplant. The receptors stem from a male patient between 5 and 17 years old who had a stem cell transplant for acute lymphoblastic leukemia, so the T cells may come from the graft donor.

J is TRBJ2-3 and V is TRBV12-3 or TRBV12-4, with 8 nucleotides matching TRBD1. CDR3 size: 15 residues. V was pared by 3 bases and J by 4 bases, with 6 bases of the junction left unmatched. CDR3 region: CASSFDRGGADTQYF. The CDR3 region has the DNA TGTGCCAGCAGTTTCGACAGGGGAGGCGCAGATACGCAGTATTTT.

The chain employs TRBV11-2 and TRBJ2-5; D is ambiguous. Between the trimmed V and J ends, which lost 4 bases and 2 bases, there was a span of 8 bases. The CDR3 is 13 residues long. The germline CDR1 and CDR2 sequences are SGHAT and FQNNGV. CDR3 region: CASSSQAQETQYF. The CDR3, as DNA: TGTGCCAGCAGCTCTCAAGCACAAGAGACCCAGTACTTC.

This rearrangement joins TRBV6-1 to TRBJ1-5; 10 bases fit TRBD1. Unmatched junction bases numbered 11, after V lost 7 bases and J lost 2 bases. The length of the CDR3 is 17 residues. In germline, CDR1 is MNHNS, CDR2 SASEGT. The CDR3 reads CASNPGTGVRGNQPQHF. The CDR3 DNA reads as TGTGCCAGCAATCCCGGGACAGGGGTTAGAGGCAATCAGCCCCAGCATTTT.

The rearrangement joins TRBV6-1 to TRBJ1-3; D remains ambiguous. Germline lookup yields CDR1 MNHNS and CDR2 SASEGT. The CDR3 runs 14 residues. V lost 6 bases, J lost 1 base, and 10 bases lay in between. The CDR3 reads CASRGGRSGNTIYF. The CDR3 DNA is TGTGCCAGCAGGGGAGGCCGGTCTGGAAACACCATATATTTT.

This clonotype was counted a few times. This chain joins TRBV7-3 and TRBJ2-3, with 12 bases matching TRBD2. V gave up 5 bases and J gave up 2 bases; unmatched junction bases: 5. The length of the CDR3 is 16 residues. Germline-derived CDR1 and CDR2 are SGHTA and FQGTGA. CDR3 nucleotide sequence: TGTGCCAGCAGCCCAGGACTAGCGGGGCCCACAGATACGCAGTATTTT. Its translation: CASSPGLAGPTDTQYF.

This clonotype appeared a few times. The rearrangement joins TRBV25-1 to TRBJ2-1, with 10 bases matching TRBD2. Germline assignment: CDR1 MGHDK and CDR2 SYGVNS. With V trimmed by 1 base and J by 5 bases, 14 bases remained unmatched. The CDR3 is 19 amino acids. In nucleotides, the CDR3 is TGTGCCAGCAGTGAATGGGGACTGGTAGCGGGAGGAGTGGACAATGAGCAGTTCTTC. Translation: CASSEWGLVAGGVDNEQFF.

The genes are TRBV19 and TRBJ1-6; 10 positions match TRBD1. Looked up from germline, CDR1 is LNHDA and CDR2 is SQIVND (reference sequence). The CDR3 has 16 residues. The V gene end was trimmed by 5 bases and the J gene end by 6 bases; junction bases not matched to a gene: 7. This CDR3 reads CASSAGTGVSNSPLHF. The CDR3 coding sequence is TGTGCCAGTAGTGCCGGGACAGGGGTTTCTAATTCACCCCTCCACTTT.

This clonotype showed up just a few times. This sequence joins TRBV12-3 or TRBV12-4 and TRBJ1-5; D is uncertain. Deletions cut 4 bases from V and 1 base from J, with 14 bases between. This CDR3 spans 16 amino acids. CDR3 nucleotides: TGTGCCAGCAGTTCCGCCCCCCCGGGGAGCAATCAGCCCCAGCATTTT. Protein: CASSSAPPGSNQPQHF.

There are a few counts of this clonotype. DNA of the CDR3: TGTGCCAGCAGTTTTACCCGCGCATCACCCCTCCACTTT. Protein sequence: CASSFTRASPLHF. The genes are TRBV12-3 or TRBV12-4 and TRBJ1-6, with unresolved D. This CDR3 spans 13 amino acids. The V and J ends lost 3 bases and 10 bases respectively, with 10 bases between them.